These 27 T cell receptor beta chains came from one sample sequenced in a study of response to subunit inactivated influenza vaccine (dated 2018 in TCRdb). Library preparation employed RT-PCR. Sequencing was carried out with an Illumina HiSeq 2500. TCRdb reworked the public reads: Q25 trimming with fastp, MiXCR clone assembly, productive beta chains retained. Duplicate CDR3 protein sequences are folded into a single record with the most common DNA and genes. Across this sample there are some 800,000 distinct CDR3 sequences, with about 20% seen only once. Together, the top ten hold roughly 10% of the sample. Sequencing was performed on PBMCs from blood, taken 5 days after vaccination. The receptor set was obtained from a man between 45 and 60 years old who received an inactivated influenza vaccine. Donor details come from another sample of the same person, matched by shared clones.

Regarding this clonotype: At one end the junction does not follow the germline gene, possibly because of a read error. The V gene is TRBV4-3, the J gene TRBJ2-1; 9 positions match TRBD2. The CDR3 has 15 residues. CDR1 and CDR2 from the germline V gene are LGHNA and YSLEER. CDR3 protein: CASSYLAGPYNVQFF. Here the CDR3 DNA reads TGCGCCAGCAGCTACCTAGCGGGGCCCTACAATGTGCAGTTCTTC.

This clonotype was counted many times. The gene calls are TRBV12-3 or TRBV12-4 and TRBJ2-7, with TRBD2 as a possible D gene (7 bases). The CDR3 runs to 15 residues. Between the trimmed V and J ends, which lost 5 bases and 9 bases, there was a span of 23 bases. CDR3 DNA: TGTGCCAGCAGTCCAGTGAGGGGGGGGCCTACGGTGCAGTACTTC. Protein: CASSPVRGGPTVQYF.

The V call is TRBV28, the J call TRBJ1-1; D unresolved. The germline V gene has CDR1 MDHEN and CDR2 SYDVKM. The CDR3 loop spans 13 amino acids. Between the trimmed V and J ends, which lost 6 bases and 0 bases, there was a span of 8 bases. This chain's CDR3 is CASSQPVNTEAFF. CDR3 bases: TGTGCCAGCAGCCAACCAGTGAACACTGAAGCTTTCTTT.

The rearrangement uses TRBV6-4 and TRBJ2-3; D is uncertain. Germline assignment: CDR1 MRHNA and CDR2 SNTAGT. This CDR3 has 13 amino acids. V was pared by 4 bases and J by 2 bases, with 7 bases between. The CDR3 DNA sequence: TGTGCCAGCAGTGTTGCTTTCACAGATACGCAGTATTTT. This encodes CASSVAFTDTQYF.

Note on this clonotype: One end of the junction fails to match germline, which may point to a read error. The chain employs TRBV20-1 and TRBJ2-1; 15 bases agree with TRBD2. Germline assignment: CDR1 DFQATT and CDR2 SNEGSKA (reference sequence). The CDR3 length is 18 residues. The DNA for the CDR3 is TGCTGTGCTAGAGATTCGCGGACTAGCGGGAGGGCCTACAATGAGCAGTTCTTC. It encodes CCARDSRTSGRAYNEQFF.

There are a few counts of this clonotype. CDR3 in DNA: TGTGCCAGCAGCCCTTTGCAGGGGATAAGACTAGCGGGAGGGAGGGATAATGAGCAGTTCTTC. Its translation: CASSPLQGIRLAGGRDNEQFF. The chain uses TRBV28 and TRBJ2-1, with 14 nucleotides matching TRBD2. V lost 6 bases, J lost 7 bases, and 23 bases stayed unmatched. Germline lookup yields CDR1 MDHEN and CDR2 SYDVKM. CDR3 size: 21 residues. The full variable domain, with the rest looked up from reference TRBV28 and TRBJ2-1, is DVKVTQSSRYLVKRTGEKVFLECVQDMDHENMFWYRQDPGLGLRLIYFSYDVKMKEKGDIPEGYSVSREKKERFSLILESASTNQTSMYLCASSPLQGIRLAGGRDNEQFFGPGTRLTVL.

This clonotype occurred a few times. The chain joins TRBV12-3 or TRBV12-4 to TRBJ2-3; possibly TRBD1 for D (6 bases). There are 18 residues in the CDR3. V lost 0 bases and J lost 2, with 18 bases in between. CDR3 protein: CASSLAPRPDRPTDTQYF. The CDR3 DNA is TGTGCCAGCAGTTTAGCTCCCAGACCGGACAGACCCACAGATACGCAGTATTTT.

This clonotype turned up a few times. The chain uses TRBV12-3 or TRBV12-4 and TRBJ1-5; possibly TRBD1 for D (5 bases). CDR3 size: 12 residues. V was cut by 5 bases and J by 6 bases, with 8 bases left in between. This CDR3 reads CASSQQGQPQHF. CDR3 in DNA: TGTGCCAGCAGTCAGCAGGGTCAGCCCCAGCATTTT.

A few counts support this clonotype. The chain is built from TRBV12-3 or TRBV12-4 and TRBJ2-1, with 7 bases matching TRBD2. This CDR3 contains 14 residues. Losses at the gene ends were 8 bases for V and 2 bases for J; bases not matched to a gene: 6. The CDR3 DNA reads as TGTGCCAGCGGCCGGGACTACACCTACAATGAGCAGTTCTTC. The encoded protein is CASGRDYTYNEQFF.

The chain is built from TRBV11-2 and TRBJ2-7, with 15 bases fitting TRBD2. The V gene end was trimmed by 3 bases and the J gene end by 3 bases; junction bases not matched to a gene: 12. This CDR3 is built from 19 residues. Germline V CDR1 and CDR2: SGHAT, FQNNGV. CDR3 bases: TGTGCCAGCAGCTTCACCGGGACTAGCGGGAGGTTTGAATTCTACGAGCAGTACTTC. Translated: CASSFTGTSGRFEFYEQYF.

The CDR3 coding sequence is TGTGCCAGCAGCGTAGGAAGAGGAGGGAGTGGCGATGAGCAGTTCTTC. Encoded protein: CASSVGRGGSGDEQFF. The J gene is TRBJ2-1, the V gene TRBV9; a weak D match, TRBD2 (6 bases). Between the trimmed V and J ends, which lost 0 bases and 8 bases, there was a span of 18 bases. Germline V CDR1 and CDR2: SGDLS, YYNGEE. CDR3 length equals 16 residues.

This clonotype was observed a handful of times. J is TRBJ2-1 and V is TRBV11-1, with TRBD2 matching over 11 bases. This CDR3 is built from 19 residues. Germline V gene lookup returns CDR1 SGHAT and CDR2 FQDESV (reference sequence). V lost 3 bases and J lost 0; bases outside the gene matches: 10. The CDR3 DNA reads TGTGCCAGCAGCTTCCCCGGACTAGCGGGCTTAAGCTCCTACAATGAGCAGTTCTTC. It yields the protein CASSFPGLAGLSSYNEQFF.

The chain combines TRBV3-1 with TRBJ2-1; maybe TRBD2 (5 bases). The CDR3 sequence is 15 residues long. Trimming removed 1 base at V and 7 bases at J, with 14 bases between. Looked up from germline, CDR1 is LGHDT and CDR2 is YNNKEL (reference sequence). CDR3 DNA: TGTGCCAGCAGCCAAGTCCTGACTAACGGGAATGAGCAGTTCTTC. It specifies CASSQVLTNGNEQFF.

The sample holds many counts of this clonotype. V and J are TRBV5-1 and TRBJ1-5, with TRBD1 as a possible D gene (6 bases). The V end lost 0 bases, the J end lost 6 bases, and 10 bases lay between the germline ends. Germline V lookup: CDR1 SGHRS, CDR2 YFSETQ. The CDR3 contains 14 residues. CDR3 loop: CASSLAGDGQPQHF. The CDR3 DNA reads TGCGCCAGCAGCTTGGCAGGGGATGGTCAGCCCCAGCATTTT.

This clonotype was counted once. Being one base from a much bigger clone, this may be a read error. The rearrangement joins TRBV29-1 to TRBJ1-5, with TRBD1 identical over 7 bases. CDR1 and CDR2 from the germline V gene are SQVTM and ANQGSEA. The CDR3 contains 13 residues. CDR3 coding DNA: TGCAGCGTTGGACAGGGAGGCAATCAGCCCCAGCGTTTT. Translating it yields CSVGQGGNQPQRF.

There are a few counts of this clonotype. The CDR3 loop reads CASSPLASGRGGSYNEQFF. The CDR3 DNA reads TGTGCCAGCAGTCCTCTTGCTAGCGGGAGAGGTGGCTCCTACAATGAGCAGTTCTTC. The rearrangement links TRBV6-2 or TRBV6-3 to TRBJ2-1; 10 bases fit TRBD2. The CDR3 length is 19 residues. Germline V gene data show CDR1 as MNHEY and CDR2 as SVGEGT. The V segment lost 5 bases and the J segment 0 bases; nucleotides outside the gene matches: 13.

The rearrangement links TRBV4-1 to TRBJ2-7; weak D call: TRBD1 (6 bases). The V gene lost 1 base and the J gene lost 2 bases, with 9 bases spanning the gap. The CDR3 consists of 14 residues. Germline lookup yields CDR1 MGHRA and CDR2 YSYEKL. In DNA, the CDR3 is TGCGCCAGCAGCCAAGCGGACAGTGCCTACGAGCAGTACTTC. Translated, it gives CASSQADSAYEQYF.

The chain links TRBV7-8 to TRBJ2-6, with 8 nucleotides matching TRBD1. The CDR3 has 16 residues. The germline V gene has CDR1 SGHVS and CDR2 FQNEAQ. Germline trimming cut 5 bases from V and 2 bases from J; bases unmatched to any gene: 5. CDR3 sequence reads: CASSPRTGPGANVLTF. CDR3 in DNA: TGTGCCAGCAGCCCCAGGACAGGGCCTGGGGCCAACGTCCTGACTTTC.

This clonotype has ten or more counts. The rearrangement links TRBV7-2 to TRBJ2-3; 13 nucleotides align to TRBD2. Trimming cost V 4 bases and J 7 bases; bases outside gene matches: 8. The CDR3 consists of 16 residues. Germline CDR1 SGHTA, CDR2 FQGNSA. CDR3 sequence: CASSSGLAGVWNTQYF. Here the CDR3 DNA reads TGTGCCAGCAGCTCAGGACTAGCGGGAGTATGGAATACGCAGTATTTT.

The gene calls are TRBV13 and TRBJ2-3, with TRBD2 identical over 8 bases. This CDR3 is built from 16 residues. Germline V lookup: CDR1 PRHDT, CDR2 FYEKMQ (reference sequence). The J segment lost 2 bases and the V segment lost 4 bases, leaving 8 bases of the junction unmatched. The CDR3 sequence is CASSSFQRGNTDTQYF. The CDR3 DNA reads TGTGCCAGCAGCTCCTTCCAGCGGGGGAACACAGATACGCAGTATTTT.

The V call is TRBV19, the J call TRBJ1-2; D might be TRBD1 (6 bases). Trimming shortened V by 8 bases and J by 4 bases, and 14 bases separated the two germline ends. CDR1 is LNHDA and CDR2 is SQIVND in the germline V gene (reference sequence). CDR3 length equals 13 residues. The CDR3 coding sequence is TGTGCCAGTGGGAGGCGGGGGCGCTATGGCTACACCTTC. Protein sequence: CASGRRGRYGYTF.

The gene calls are TRBV27 and TRBJ2-5, with 7 bases identical to TRBD2. The trim removed 5 bases at V and 5 bases at J, leaving 8 bases unmatched. CDR1 is MNHEY and CDR2 is SMNVEV in the germline V gene (reference sequence). This CDR3 has 14 amino acids. CDR3 nucleotides: TGTGCCAGCAGTAACTTAGCGGGTGGGGAGACCCAGTACTTC. Its protein is CASSNLAGGETQYF.

The V call is TRBV12-3 or TRBV12-4, the J call TRBJ2-7, with 11 bases matching TRBD2. The CDR3 is 16 residues long. The J segment lost 3 bases and the V segment lost 0 bases, leaving 4 bases of the junction unmatched. This chain's CDR3 is CASSLALAGGNYEQYF. CDR3 DNA: TGTGCCAGCAGTTTAGCCCTAGCGGGAGGAAACTACGAGCAGTACTTC.

V usage is TRBV24-1 and J usage is TRBJ2-3, with no clear D. The CDR3 is made up of 16 amino acids. CDR1 KGHDR and CDR2 SFDVKD come from the germline V gene. Trimming took off 1 base at V and 0 bases at J, with 10 bases between the two ends. CDR3 nucleotides: TGTGCCACCAGTGATTTAAGGACGGGCAGCACAGATACGCAGTATTTT. Translation: CATSDLRTGSTDTQYF.

The chain has TRBV27 and TRBJ2-7; 11 nucleotides agree with TRBD1. The CDR3 spans 16 residues. The germline gives CDR1 MNHEY, CDR2 SMNVEV (reference sequence). With V trimmed by 2 bases and J by 4 bases, 7 bases remained unmatched. For the CDR3, the DNA is TGTGCCAGCAGTTTAGACCGGGACAGGGGGTGGTACGAGCAGTACTTC. This sequence encodes CASSLDRDRGWYEQYF.

The chain recombines TRBV5-1 with TRBJ2-4; either TRBD1 or TRBD2 may fit D (6 bases each). CDR1 is SGHRS and CDR2 is YFSETQ in the germline V gene. Trimming stripped 2 bases from V and 5 bases from J, with 11 bases between. This CDR3 has 14 amino acids. The CDR3, as DNA: TGCGCCAGCAGCTTTGGGGGGCCCCAAAACATTCAGTACTTC. This sequence encodes CASSFGGPQNIQYF.

This chain links TRBV5-1 with TRBJ2-1; 14 bases align to TRBD2. CDR1 is SGHRS, CDR2 YFSETQ, per germline. The CDR3 totals 19 residues. V lost 4 bases, J lost 0 bases, and 9 bases stayed unmatched. The CDR3 loop reads CASSRTSGRPRISYNEQFF. CDR3 in DNA: TGCGCCAGCAGCCGGACTAGCGGGAGGCCACGAATCTCCTACAATGAGCAGTTCTTC.